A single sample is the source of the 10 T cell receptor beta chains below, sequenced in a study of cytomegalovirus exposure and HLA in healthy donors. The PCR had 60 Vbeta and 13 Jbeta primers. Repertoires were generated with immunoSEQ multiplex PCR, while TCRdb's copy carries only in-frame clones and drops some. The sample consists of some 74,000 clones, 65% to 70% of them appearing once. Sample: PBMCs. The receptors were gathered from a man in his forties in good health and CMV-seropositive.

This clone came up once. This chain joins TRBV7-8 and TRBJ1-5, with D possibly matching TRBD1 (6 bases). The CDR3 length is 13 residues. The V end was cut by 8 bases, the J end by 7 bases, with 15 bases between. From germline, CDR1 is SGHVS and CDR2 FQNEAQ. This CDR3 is CASRGGGEQPQHF. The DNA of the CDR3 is TGTGCCAGCCGGGGCGGGGGCGAGCAGCCCCAGCATTTT.

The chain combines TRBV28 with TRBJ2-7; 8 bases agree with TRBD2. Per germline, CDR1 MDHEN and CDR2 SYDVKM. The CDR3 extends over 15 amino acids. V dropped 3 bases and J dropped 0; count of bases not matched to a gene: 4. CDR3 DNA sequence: TGTGCCAGCAGTTTGCGGGGGGCCAACTCCTACGAGCAGTACTTC. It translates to CASSLRGANSYEQYF. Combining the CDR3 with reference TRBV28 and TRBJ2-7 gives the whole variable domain DVKVTQSSRYLVKRTGEKVFLECVQDMDHENMFWYRQDPGLGLRLIYFSYDVKMKEKGDIPEGYSVSREKKERFSLILESASTNQTSMYLCASSLRGANSYEQYFGPGTRLTVT.

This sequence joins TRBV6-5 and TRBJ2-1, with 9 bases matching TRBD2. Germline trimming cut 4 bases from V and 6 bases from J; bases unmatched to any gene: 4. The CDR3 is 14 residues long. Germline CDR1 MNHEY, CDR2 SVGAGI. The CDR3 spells CASSFLAGFNEQFF. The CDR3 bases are TGTGCCAGCAGTTTTCTAGCGGGGTTCAATGAGCAGTTCTTC.

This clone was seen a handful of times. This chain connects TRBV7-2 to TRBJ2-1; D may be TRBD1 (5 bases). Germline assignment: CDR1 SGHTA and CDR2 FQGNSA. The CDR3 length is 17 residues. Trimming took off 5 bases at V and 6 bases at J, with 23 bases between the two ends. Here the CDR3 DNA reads TGTGCCAGCAGCCGGACGACCGCCAACAGGCAGGGCAATGAGCAGTTCTTC. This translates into CASSRTTANRQGNEQFF.

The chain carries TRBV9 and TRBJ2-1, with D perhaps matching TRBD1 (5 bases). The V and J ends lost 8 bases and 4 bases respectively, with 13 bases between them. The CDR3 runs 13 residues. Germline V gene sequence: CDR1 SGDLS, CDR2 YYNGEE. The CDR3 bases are TGTGCCAGTGGACAAGGGCTTTACAATGAGCAGTTCTTC. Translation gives CASGQGLYNEQFF.

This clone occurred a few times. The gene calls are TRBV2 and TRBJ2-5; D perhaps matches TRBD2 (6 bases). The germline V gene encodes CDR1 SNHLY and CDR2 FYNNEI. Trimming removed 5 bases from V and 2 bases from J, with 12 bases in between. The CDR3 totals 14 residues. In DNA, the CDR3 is TGTGCCAGCAGTAGGGGACTCAATCAAGAGACCCAGTACTTC. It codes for CASSRGLNQETQYF. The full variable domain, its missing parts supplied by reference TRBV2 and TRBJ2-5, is EPEVTQTPSHQVTQMGQEVILRCVPISNHLYFYWYRQILGQKVEFLVSFYNNEISEKSEIFDDQFSVERPDGSNFTLKIRSTKLEDSAMYFCASSRGLNQETQYFGPGTRLLVL.

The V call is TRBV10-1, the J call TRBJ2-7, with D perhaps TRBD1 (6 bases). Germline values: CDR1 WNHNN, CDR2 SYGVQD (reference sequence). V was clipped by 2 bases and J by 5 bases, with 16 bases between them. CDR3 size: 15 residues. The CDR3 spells CASSEVFQGRDEQYF. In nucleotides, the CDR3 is TGCGCCAGCAGTGAGGTTTTCCAGGGGCGCGACGAGCAGTACTTC.

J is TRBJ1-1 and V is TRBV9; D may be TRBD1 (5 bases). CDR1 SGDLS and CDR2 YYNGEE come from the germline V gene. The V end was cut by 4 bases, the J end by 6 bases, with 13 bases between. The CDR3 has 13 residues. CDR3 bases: TGTGCCAGCAGCACAGGCCCGGGCGCTGAAGCTTTCTTT. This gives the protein CASSTGPGAEAFF.

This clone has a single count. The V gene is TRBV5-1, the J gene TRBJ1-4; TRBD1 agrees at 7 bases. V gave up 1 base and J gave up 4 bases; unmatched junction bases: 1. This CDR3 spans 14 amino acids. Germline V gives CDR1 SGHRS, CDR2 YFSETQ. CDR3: CASSLRGRNEKLFF. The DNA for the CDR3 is TGCGCCAGCAGCTTGAGGGGGCGTAATGAAAAACTGTTTTTT.

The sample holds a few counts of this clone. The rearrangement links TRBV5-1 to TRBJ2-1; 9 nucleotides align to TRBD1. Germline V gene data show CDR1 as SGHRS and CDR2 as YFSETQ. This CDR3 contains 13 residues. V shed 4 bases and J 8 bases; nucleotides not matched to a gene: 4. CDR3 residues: CASSGQGRDEQFF. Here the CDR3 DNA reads TGCGCCAGCAGCGGACAGGGGAGGGATGAGCAGTTCTTC.